The sequence of this T cell receptor beta chain was determined in a study of T-cell reconstitution after alpha-beta-depleted transplantation in children. TCRbeta library preparation incorporated unique molecular identifiers. TCRdb analysed the PCR reads with MiXCR anew, one entry per CDR3 protein. The table lists 500,000 to 650,000 distinct CDR3 sequences, 10% to 15% of them singletons, with around 2% in the top ten. The CDR3 loop spans 13 amino acids. With 7 bases removed from V and 9 bases from J, the gap between germline ends came to 19 bases. Germline V gives CDR1 MDHEN, CDR2 SYDVKM. Whole-study findings and limits: Surviving recipient T cells and thymic progenitors underlay high day-60 TCRbeta diversity in some patients. Reportedly, alpha-beta T cells present about two months post-transplant originated from several hundred expanded clones of graft origin. T-cell numbers and diversity, one year after transplant, stemmed largely from T cells that were newly produced.

On this clonotype itself: Antigen: not known.

The chain carries TRBV28 and TRBJ2-7; no definite D call. The clonotype originates from a male patient aged 10-17 years who had a stem cell transplant for acute myeloid leukemia, so the T cells may come from the graft donor. Source: PBMCs, mostly from graft donor cells, taken 360 days after TCRalphabeta/CD19-depleted stem cell transplant. The CDR3 DNA is TGTGCCAGCAACGACCCCGGACCCGTGGCGCAGTACTTC. This codes for CASNDPGPVAQYF.